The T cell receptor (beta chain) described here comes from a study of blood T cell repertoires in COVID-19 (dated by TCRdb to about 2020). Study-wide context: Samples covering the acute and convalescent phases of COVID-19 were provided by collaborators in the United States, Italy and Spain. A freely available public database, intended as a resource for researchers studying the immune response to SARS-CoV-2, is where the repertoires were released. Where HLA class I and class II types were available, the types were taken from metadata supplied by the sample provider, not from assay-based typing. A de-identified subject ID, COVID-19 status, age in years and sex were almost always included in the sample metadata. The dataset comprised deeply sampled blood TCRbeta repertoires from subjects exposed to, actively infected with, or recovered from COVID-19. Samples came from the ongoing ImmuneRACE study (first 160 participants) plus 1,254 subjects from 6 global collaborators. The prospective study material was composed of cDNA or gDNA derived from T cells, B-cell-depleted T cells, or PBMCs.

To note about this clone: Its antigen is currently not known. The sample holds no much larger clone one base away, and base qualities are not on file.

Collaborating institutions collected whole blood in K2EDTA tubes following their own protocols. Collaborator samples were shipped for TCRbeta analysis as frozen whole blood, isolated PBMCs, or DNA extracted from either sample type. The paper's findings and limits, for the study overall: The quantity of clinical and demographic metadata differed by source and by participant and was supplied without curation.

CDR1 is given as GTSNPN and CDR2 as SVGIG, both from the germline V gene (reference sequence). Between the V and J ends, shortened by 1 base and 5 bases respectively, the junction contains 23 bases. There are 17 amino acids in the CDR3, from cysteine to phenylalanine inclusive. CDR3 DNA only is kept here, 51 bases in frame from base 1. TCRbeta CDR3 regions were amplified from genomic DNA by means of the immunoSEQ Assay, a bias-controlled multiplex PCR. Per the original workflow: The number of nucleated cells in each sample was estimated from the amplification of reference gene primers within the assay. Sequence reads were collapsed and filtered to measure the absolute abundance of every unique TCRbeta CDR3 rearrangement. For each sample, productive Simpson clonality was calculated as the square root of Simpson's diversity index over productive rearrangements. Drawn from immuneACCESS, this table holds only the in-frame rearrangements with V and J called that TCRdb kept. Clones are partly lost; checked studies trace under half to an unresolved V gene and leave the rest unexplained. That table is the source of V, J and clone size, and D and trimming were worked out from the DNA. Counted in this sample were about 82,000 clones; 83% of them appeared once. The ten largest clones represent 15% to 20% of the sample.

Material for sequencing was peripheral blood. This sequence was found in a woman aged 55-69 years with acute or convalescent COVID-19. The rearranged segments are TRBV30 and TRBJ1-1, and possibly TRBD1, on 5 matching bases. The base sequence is TGTGCCTGGAGTGGTTGGGTTGGCGCGACGGGGGGGACTGAAGCTTTCTTT. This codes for CAWSGWVGATGGTEAFF.